This T cell receptor beta chain was profiled in a study of blood T cell repertoires in COVID-19. Overall study: Sites in the United States, Italy and Spain provided acute and convalescent COVID-19 samples. PBMCs, B-cell-depleted T cells, or T cells provided the cDNA or gDNA that made up the material.

The CDR3 extends over 15 amino acids. Trimming left V 4 bases short and J 0 bases short, with 14 bases between. Germline V gene sequence: CDR1 SGHNT, CDR2 YYREEE (reference sequence). Source study methods: For nucleated cells, counts were estimated from reference gene primer amplification. TCRdb's copy holds only in-frame clones and misses some; the assay was immunoSEQ multiplex PCR. The V and J calls and clone size come from that table; D and trimming were worked out from the DNA. The table lists under 250,000 clones, roughly 84% of them singletons, with less than 15% in the top ten. This TCR derives from a human donor in a cohort sampled during active COVID-19. The sequenced sample consisted of peripheral blood. This chain joins TRBV5-4 and TRBJ2-7, with D possibly being TRBD2 (6 bases). DNA of the CDR3: TGTGCCAGCAGCCAGGGACTCCAGAGCTCCTACGAGCAGTACTTC. Amino acid sequence: CASSQGLQSSYEQYF.